What follows are 21 T cell receptor beta chains derived from one specimen sequenced in a study of T cell changes during pregnancy in multiple sclerosis. Libraries were prepared by immunoSEQ multiplex PCR; TCRdb keeps only in-frame clonotypes and omits some of them. The top ten clones hold 0.7% to 1% of a sample with about 89,000 clones, approximately 94% of them seen once. The sequences come from peripheral blood, collected in the third trimester of pregnancy. The receptors were gathered from a female donor with multiple sclerosis, enrolled in a pregnancy study.

This chain connects TRBV27 to TRBJ2-5, with 7 bases aligning to TRBD1. The CDR3 runs to 16 residues. Germline trimming cut 5 bases from V and 5 bases from J; bases unmatched to any gene: 14. Germline lookup yields CDR1 MNHEY and CDR2 SMNVEV (reference sequence). CDR3 amino acids: CASSGRSRGRGETQYF. The CDR3, as DNA: TGTGCCAGCAGTGGACGAAGTAGGGGGCGCGGGGAGACCCAGTACTTC.

This clone appeared a single time. The chain couples TRBV19 to TRBJ1-1; TRBD1 matches 8 bases. Looked up from germline, CDR1 is LNHDA and CDR2 is SQIVND (reference sequence). After removal of 4 bases from V and 4 bases from J, the junction contained 2 bases not matched to a gene. The CDR3 loop spans 13 amino acids. The CDR3 sequence: CASSRQGPTEAFF. CDR3 DNA sequence: TGTGCCAGTAGTAGACAGGGGCCCACTGAAGCTTTCTTT.

J is TRBJ1-1 and V is TRBV19; 10 bases agree with TRBD1. Germline V gene lookup returns CDR1 LNHDA and CDR2 SQIVND (reference sequence). V gave up 6 bases and J gave up 2 bases; unmatched junction bases: 6. This CDR3 region has 15 residues. This chain's CDR3 is CASSSGQGINTEAFF. CDR3 DNA: TGTGCCAGTAGCTCGGGACAGGGGATAAACACTGAAGCTTTCTTT.

V and J are TRBV2 and TRBJ2-7; tentatively, D is TRBD2 (6 bases). Germline CDR1 reads SNHLY; CDR2 reads FYNNEI. This CDR3 is 12 amino acids long. The ends were cut back, 8 bases at V and 6 bases at J, with 14 bases in the middle. The CDR3 protein is CASLTSPGEQYF. The CDR3 DNA sequence: TGTGCCAGCCTTACTAGCCCAGGCGAGCAGTACTTC. Complete variable domain (other parts from reference TRBV2 and TRBJ2-7): EPEVTQTPSHQVTQMGQEVILRCVPISNHLYFYWYRQILGQKVEFLVSFYNNEISEKSEIFDDQFSVERPDGSNFTLKIRSTKLEDSAMYFCASLTSPGEQYFGPGTRLTVT.

V and J are TRBV12-2 and TRBJ2-2; the listed D gene, TRBD2, was not tested against the DNA. TRBV12-2 is a listed pseudogene. The CDR3 consists of 16 residues. In nucleotides, the CDR3 is TGTGCAAGTCGCTTATGGACTAGCGGGAGATCCGGGGAGCTGTTTTTT. Translation: CASRLWTSGRSGELFF.

The gene calls are TRBV5-1 and TRBJ2-4; TRBD1 matches at 10 bases. CDR1 and CDR2 (germline): SGHRS, YFSETQ. The J segment lost 2 bases and the V segment lost 4 bases, leaving 9 bases of the junction unmatched. There are 17 residues in the CDR3. The CDR3 reads CASSTAGTGVTKNIQYF. The CDR3 DNA sequence: TGCGCCAGCAGCACCGCCGGGACAGGGGTTACCAAAAACATTCAGTACTTC.

The rearrangement uses TRBV7-4 and TRBJ2-7, with TRBD1 matching over 8 bases. CDR1 and CDR2 from the germline V gene are SGHVT and SQSDAQ. The CDR3 runs to 17 residues. Unmatched junction bases numbered 13, after V lost 3 bases and J lost 3 bases. The CDR3: CASSFRPPDRVIYEQYF. CDR3 bases: TGTGCCAGCAGCTTTAGGCCTCCGGACAGGGTTATCTACGAGCAGTACTTC. Together with reference TRBV7-4 and TRBJ2-7, the CDR3 gives the full variable domain: GAGVSQSPRYKVAKRGRDVALRCDSISGHVTLYWYRQTLGQGSEVLTYSQSDAQRDKSGRPSGRFSAERPERSVSTLKIQRTEQGDSAVYLCASSFRPPDRVIYEQYFGPGTRLTVT.

To note about this clone: The missing conserved phenylalanine or tryptophan at the end of this CDR3 makes a read error likely. The limits of the CDR3 on the DNA are not certain, so only TCRdb's listed CDR3 is given. The chain joins TRBV14 to TRBJ1-4. The germline V gene has CDR1 SGHDN and CDR2 FVKESK. The CDR3 region is 9 residues in length, termini included. CDR3 residues: CASSHLNGE.

The rearrangement links TRBV5-4 to TRBJ2-7, with 16 bases lining up with TRBD2. The V and J ends lost 4 bases and 7 bases, in that order; junction bases with no gene match: 5. Germline lookup yields CDR1 SGHNT and CDR2 YYREEE (reference sequence). The CDR3 loop spans 15 amino acids. The CDR3, as DNA: TGTGCCAGCAGCCCGGGGACTAGCGGGAGGGGTGAGCAGTACTTC. This encodes CASSPGTSGRGEQYF.

V usage is TRBV27 and J usage is TRBJ2-1, with 9 bases fitting TRBD1. V shed 4 bases, J shed 2 bases, and the junction held 15 bases outside the gene matches. The CDR3 has 19 residues. The germline V gene encodes CDR1 MNHEY and CDR2 SMNVEV (reference sequence). The chain's CDR3 is CASSSLIWTGVGPYNEQFF. In DNA form, the CDR3 reads TGTGCCAGCAGTTCCCTTATCTGGACAGGGGTAGGACCCTACAATGAGCAGTTCTTC.

The V gene is TRBV27, the J gene TRBJ2-1; TRBD2 is a possible D gene (5 bases). Germline V lookup: CDR1 MNHEY, CDR2 SMNVEV (reference sequence). The CDR3 has 15 residues. Trimming stripped 5 bases from V and 9 bases from J, with 20 bases between. In nucleotides, the CDR3 is TGTGCCAGCAGTCCCCGGACCTATCGGGGAATTGAGCAGTTCTTC. This sequence encodes CASSPRTYRGIEQFF.

The chain employs TRBV19 and TRBJ2-7; D possibly corresponds to TRBD2 (7 bases). The germline V gene has CDR1 LNHDA and CDR2 SQIVND (reference sequence). The ends were cut back, 5 bases at V and 2 bases at J, with 22 bases in the middle. The CDR3 runs to 17 residues. CDR3 bases: TGTGCCAGTAGTCCTATGTTGGGGGGGCCGAACCCCTACGAGCAGTACTTC. Protein sequence: CASSPMLGGPNPYEQYF. Supplemented by reference TRBV19 and TRBJ2-7, the full variable domain reads DGGITQSPKYLFRKEGQNVTLSCEQNLNHDAMYWYRQDPGQGLRLIYYSQIVNDFQKGDIAEGYSVSREKKESFPLTVTSAQKNPTAFYLCASSPMLGGPNPYEQYFGPGTRLTVT.

This clone was detected once. The chain joins TRBV6-1 to TRBJ2-2; 7 bases line up with TRBD1. Trimming at V came to 7 bases and at J to 3 bases, leaving 5 bases not matched to a gene. This CDR3 is built from 14 residues. CDR1 and CDR2 from the germline V gene are MNHNS and SASEGT. CDR3 sequence: CASIPGQYTGELFF. CDR3 in DNA: TGTGCCAGCATTCCGGGACAGTACACCGGGGAGCTGTTTTTT.

The chain employs TRBV13 and TRBJ1-1, with D unclear. Looked up from germline, CDR1 is PRHDT and CDR2 is FYEKMQ (reference sequence). This CDR3 has 10 residues. Trimming removed 1 base at V and 8 bases at J, with 2 bases between. For the CDR3, the DNA is TGTGCCAGCAGCTTAGTAGAAGCTTTCTTT. Its protein product is CASSLVEAFF.

The chain recombines TRBV28 with TRBJ2-7; 7 positions match TRBD1. The CDR3 loop spans 15 amino acids. The V gene end was trimmed by 3 bases and the J gene end by 4 bases; junction bases not matched to a gene: 9. Germline CDR1 is MDHEN and CDR2 is SYDVKM. The CDR3 DNA reads TGTGCCAGCAGTTTTAGAGGGACAGTTTGGTACGAGCAGTACTTC. This sequence encodes CASSFRGTVWYEQYF.

This clone was detected only once. V gene TRBV9 combines with J gene TRBJ2-2; TRBD2 matches at 10 bases. Trimming took 4 bases from V and 3 from J; bases not matched to a gene: 9. This CDR3 is 17 amino acids long. The germline V gene encodes CDR1 SGDLS and CDR2 YYNGEE. CDR3 sequence (DNA): TGTGCCAGCAGCATCCGGAGCGGGAGGGGAGACACCGGGGAGCTGTTTTTT. Protein: CASSIRSGRGDTGELFF.

This chain connects TRBV7-3 to TRBJ2-1, with 8 bases identical to TRBD2. The CDR3 extends over 15 amino acids. CDR1 and CDR2 from the germline V gene are SGHTA and FQGTGA. The V gene end was trimmed by 5 bases and the J gene end by 1 base; junction bases not matched to a gene: 4. This CDR3 reads CASSPLAGSYNEQFF. The CDR3 DNA reads TGTGCCAGCAGCCCGTTAGCGGGGTCCTACAATGAGCAGTTCTTC. The whole variable domain, filled in from reference TRBV7-3 and TRBJ2-1, reads GAGVSQTPSNKVTEKGKYVELRCDPISGHTALYWYRQSLGQGPEFLIYFQGTGAADDSGLPNDRFFAVRPEGSVSTLKIQRTERGDSAVYLCASSPLAGSYNEQFFGPGTRLTVL.

This chain uses TRBV11-2 with TRBJ2-1; D is perhaps TRBD2 (5 bases). This CDR3 comprises 13 residues. Trimming shortened V by 5 bases and J by 8 bases, and 13 bases separated the two germline ends. Germline V lookup: CDR1 SGHAT, CDR2 FQNNGV. The CDR3 bases are TGTGCCAGCAGCCCCGAGACTATTCATGAGCAGTTCTTC. Translating gives CASSPETIHEQFF.

The chain carries TRBV27 and TRBJ2-7, with 8 positions matching TRBD2. This CDR3 has 17 residues. Germline V gene sequence: CDR1 MNHEY, CDR2 SMNVEV (reference sequence). V trimming: 3 bases; J trimming: 7 bases; junction bases outside the gene matches: 17. The CDR3, as DNA: TGTGCCAGCAGTTTTGGTGTATGGAGCGGGAGAATAAGTGAGCAGTACTTC. Its protein is CASSFGVWSGRISEQYF.

CDR3: CASSLLGEGNYEQYF. The DNA for the CDR3 is TGTGCCAGCAGCTTATTGGGGGAGGGGAACTACGAGCAGTACTTC. The chain combines TRBV7-6 with TRBJ2-7; 7 bases are shared with TRBD2. With 2 bases clipped from V and 3 bases from J, the junction kept 7 bases outside the gene matches. The CDR3 covers 15 residues. The germline gives CDR1 SGHVS, CDR2 FNYEAQ.

This chain joins TRBV27 and TRBJ2-1, with D tentatively TRBD2 (5 bases). Between the trimmed V and J ends, which lost 6 bases and 6 bases, there was a span of 15 bases. Germline-derived CDR1 and CDR2 are MNHEY and SMNVEV (reference sequence). This CDR3 has 14 amino acids. The CDR3 coding sequence is TGTGCCAGCAGAGTGGGAGCGGCGATCAATGAGCAGTTCTTC. Its translation: CASRVGAAINEQFF.